One and the same sample provided the 10 T cell receptor beta chains below, sequenced in a study of PD-1 blockade in classical Hodgkin lymphoma. Indicated time point: cycle 4 day 1 (C4D1), after five to seven weeks of nivolumab. Relapses following autologous stem cell transplantation were seen in all patients, with brentuximab vedotin exposure varying. Sequencing used immunoSEQ multiplex PCR; TCRdb keeps in-frame clones, though not all of them. The table shows approximately 96,000 clones, with 93% occurring only once. Material: peripheral blood mononuclear cells (PBMCs), obtained before the fourth cycle of nivolumab. These receptors were collected from a human donor with classical Hodgkin lymphoma.

The genes are TRBV13 and TRBJ2-1, with D unresolved. The germline gives CDR1 PRHDT, CDR2 FYEKMQ (reference sequence). The CDR3 is made up of 17 amino acids. With 4 bases removed from V and 1 base from J, the gap between germline ends came to 17 bases. CDR3 bases: TGTGCCAGCAGCTCCCCAAGAAATGAGAAGTCCTACAATGAGCAGTTCTTC. Encoded protein: CASSSPRNEKSYNEQFF.

This sequence joins TRBV29-1 and TRBJ2-2; 10 nucleotides agree with TRBD1. The CDR3 extends over 15 amino acids. V shed 6 bases and J 2 bases; nucleotides not matched to a gene: 6. From germline, CDR1 is SQVTM and CDR2 ANQGSEA. In DNA, the CDR3 is TGCAGCGTCGGGACAGGGGACGCAAACACCGGGGAGCTGTTTTTT. Protein product: CSVGTGDANTGELFF.

In its sample, this clone was seen once. The V gene is TRBV21-1, the J gene TRBJ2-5; TRBD2 was called by the table and not checked on the DNA. TRBV21-1 is assigned pseudogene status. This CDR3 is 22 amino acids long. CDR3 in DNA: TGTGCCAGCAGCAAAGCGCTGAAAGTACCACCCCCTGACCTAGCGGGAGTGGAGACCCAGTACTTC. Translated, it gives CASSKALKVPPPDLAGVETQYF.

The chain uses TRBV7-9 and TRBJ2-5; possible D gene TRBD2, 5 bases. V shed 2 bases and J shed 5 bases, with 9 bases lying between them. The CDR3 has 13 residues. Germline lookup yields CDR1 SEHNR and CDR2 FQNEAQ (reference sequence). In DNA, the CDR3 is TGTGCCAGCAGCTTACTAGCAGTGGAGACCCAGTACTTC. Protein sequence: CASSLLAVETQYF.

V gene TRBV4-1 combines with J gene TRBJ2-2; D perhaps matches TRBD1 (5 bases). CDR1 is MGHRA, CDR2 YSYEKL, per germline. This CDR3 is built from 17 residues. Trimming shortened V by 5 bases and J by 3 bases, and 19 bases separated the two germline ends. The CDR3 sequence: CASSDDERQGYTGELFF. In nucleotides, the CDR3 is TGCGCCAGCAGCGACGACGAACGCCAGGGATACACCGGGGAGCTGTTTTTT.

The chain combines TRBV6-5 with TRBJ2-1; 10 bases are shared with TRBD2. CDR3 length: 13 residues. Germline CDR1 and CDR2: MNHEY and SVGAGI. Trimming cost V 5 bases and J 13 bases; bases outside gene matches: 8. CDR3 loop: CASSGGLASLQFF. CDR3 coding DNA: TGTGCCAGCAGTGGGGGACTAGCGTCGCTTCAGTTCTTC.

The V and J genes are TRBV7-9 and TRBJ2-5, with D possibly being TRBD1 (6 bases). This CDR3 contains 15 residues. The germline CDR1 and CDR2 sequences are SEHNR and FQNEAQ (reference sequence). Trimming removed 1 base at V and 1 base at J, with 10 bases between. The CDR3 sequence is CASSLVKGGQETQYF. The CDR3 region has the DNA TGTGCCAGCAGCTTAGTAAAAGGGGGCCAAGAGACCCAGTACTTC.

This chain joins TRBV27 and TRBJ1-5, with a tentative D call TRBD1 (6 bases). V was cut by 6 bases and J by 3 bases, with 9 bases left in between. Germline V lookup: CDR1 MNHEY, CDR2 SMNVEV (reference sequence). This CDR3 is 13 amino acids long. CDR3 in amino acids: CASSRDNNQPQHF. In nucleotides, the CDR3 is TGTGCCAGCAGCCGGGACAACAATCAGCCCCAGCATTTT.

The rearrangement links TRBV7-2 to TRBJ2-1; 12 nucleotides line up with TRBD2. V shed 5 bases and J 4 bases; nucleotides not matched to a gene: 3. There are 15 residues in the CDR3. Germline lookup yields CDR1 SGHTA and CDR2 FQGNSA. The CDR3 nucleotides are TGTGCCAGCAGCCAACTAGCGGGAGGTTACAATGAGCAGTTCTTC. The encoded protein is CASSQLAGGYNEQFF.

The V gene is TRBV19, the J gene TRBJ2-4; 7 positions agree with TRBD2. Germline lookup yields CDR1 LNHDA and CDR2 SQIVND (reference sequence). V gave up 6 bases and J gave up 0 bases; unmatched junction bases: 2. CDR3 size: 14 residues. CDR3 coding DNA: TGTGCCAGTAGCTGGGGGGGAGCCAAAAACATTCAGTACTTC. The encoded protein is CASSWGGAKNIQYF.